This T cell receptor beta chain was found in a study of blood T cell repertoires in COVID-19. Study context: Samples came from the United States, Italy and Spain, spanning acute and convalescent COVID-19. In each case, the material was cDNA or gDNA derived from T cells, B-cell-depleted T cells, or PBMCs.

Per the original data handling: Reference gene primers were amplified, and this amplification served to estimate nucleated cell counts. Clones were sequenced by immunoSEQ multiplex PCR, and TCRdb holds only the in-frame ones, with some missing. V, J and clone size are taken as reported in that table, and D and trimming were inferred from the DNA itself. Among roughly 250,000 clones, approximately 90% were seen once, and the ten largest hold roughly 3.6%. V was cut by 8 bases and J by 7 bases, with 17 bases left in between. There are 14 residues in the CDR3. In germline, CDR1 is SGHTA, CDR2 FQGNSA. The V gene is TRBV7-2, the J gene TRBJ1-4, with D possibly matching TRBD1 (6 bases). Sequenced sample: peripheral blood. This receptor was taken from a woman in her 40s with acute or convalescent COVID-19. CDR3 sequence (DNA): TGTGCCAGCTCTACAGGGTCGGGCGGTGAAAAACTGTTTTTT. It translates to CASSTGSGGEKLFF.